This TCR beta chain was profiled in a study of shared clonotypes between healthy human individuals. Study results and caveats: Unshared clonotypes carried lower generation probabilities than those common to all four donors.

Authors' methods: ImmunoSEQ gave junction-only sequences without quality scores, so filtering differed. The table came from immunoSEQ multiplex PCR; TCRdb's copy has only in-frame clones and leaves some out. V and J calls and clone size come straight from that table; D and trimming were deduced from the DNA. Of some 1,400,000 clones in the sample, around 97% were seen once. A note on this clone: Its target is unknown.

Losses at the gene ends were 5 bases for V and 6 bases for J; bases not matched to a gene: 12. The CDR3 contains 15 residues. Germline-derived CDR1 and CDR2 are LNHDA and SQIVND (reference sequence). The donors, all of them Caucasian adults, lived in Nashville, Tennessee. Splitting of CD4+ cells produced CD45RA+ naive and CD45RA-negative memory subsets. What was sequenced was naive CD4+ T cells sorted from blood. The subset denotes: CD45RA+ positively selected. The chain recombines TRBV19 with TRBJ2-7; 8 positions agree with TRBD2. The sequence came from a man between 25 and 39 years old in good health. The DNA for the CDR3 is TGTGCCAGTAGTCCCTCCTCGGGAGGGGTAGGCGAGCAGTACTTC. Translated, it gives CASSPSSGGVGEQYF. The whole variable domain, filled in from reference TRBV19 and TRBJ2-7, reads DGGITQSPKYLFRKEGQNVTLSCEQNLNHDAMYWYRQDPGQGLRLIYYSQIVNDFQKGDIAEGYSVSREKKESFPLTVTSAQKNPTAFYLCASSPSSGGVGEQYFGPGTRLTVT.